The T cell receptor (beta chain) under discussion was sequenced for a study of PD-1 blockade in classical Hodgkin lymphoma. Looking at the study overall: Nivolumab was given intravenously to patients at 3 mg/kg every 2 weeks. Points from the study as a whole: Reasons behind the repertoire differences stay unclear, perhaps disease activity or earlier therapy. The diversity seen at baseline in complete responders resembled that of newly diagnosed patients. By C4D1 there was a significant rise in CD4+ TCR diversity but not in CD8+ TCR diversity.

CDR1 is MNHNS and CDR2 is SASEGT in the germline V gene. This CDR3 contains 14 residues. The ends were cut back, 8 bases at V and 2 bases at J, with 14 bases in the middle. The table came from immunoSEQ multiplex PCR; TCRdb's copy has only in-frame clones and leaves some out. The sample includes 15,000 or so clones, around 64% of them seen just once. Every one of the patients relapsed after autologous stem cell transplantation (brentuximab vedotin exposure was variable). Comment on this clone: Antigen: not known.

The sequencing here drew on peripheral blood mononuclear cells (PBMCs), taken at baseline. The V call is TRBV6-1, the J call TRBJ2-3; D may be TRBD1 (8 bases). The TCR originated in a human donor with classical Hodgkin lymphoma. The CDR3 sequence is CASSDRDYTDTQYF. CDR3 sequence (DNA): TGTGCCAGCTCGGACAGGGACTACACAGATACGCAGTATTTT.